The 18 T cell receptor beta chains below were found in one sample sequenced in a study of T cell repertoires in cytomegalovirus infection. From the reads, TCRdb called clonotypes with MiXCR, one entry per CDR3 protein. The sample shows 400,000 or so distinct CDR3 sequences, 15% to 20% of them seen only once. Sequenced sample: PBMCs. All receptors derive from a human donor in good health (CMV status not recorded). Some clones in this sample may be carry-over from other donors' samples.

This clonotype appeared many times. The J gene is TRBJ1-6, the V gene TRBV7-2; TRBD1 might be the D (6 bases). CDR1 and CDR2 (germline): SGHTA, FQGNSA. Trimming shortened V by 4 bases and J by 9 bases, and 16 bases separated the two germline ends. The CDR3 runs 15 residues. The CDR3 here is CASSSGQPSGSPLHF. Written as DNA, the CDR3 is TGTGCCAGCAGCTCGGGACAACCCTCCGGTTCACCCCTCCACTTT.

This chain connects TRBV12-3 or TRBV12-4 to TRBJ1-2; D might be TRBD1 (6 bases). This CDR3 is 15 amino acids long. Trimming shortened V by 4 bases and J by 4 bases, and 16 bases separated the two germline ends. As DNA, the CDR3 is TGTGCCAGCAGTTCATCAAACAGGGTCGGCTATGGCTACACCTTC. This translates into CASSSSNRVGYGYTF.

This clonotype occurred a few times. Lacking the conserved final phenylalanine or tryptophan, this CDR3 likely reflects a read error. No DNA is shown, since the ends of the CDR3 on it are uncertain; the CDR3 is the one TCRdb lists. The rearrangement uses TRBV7-2 and TRBJ1-2. The CDR3 region is 10 residues in length, termini included. Germline V gives CDR1 SGHTA, CDR2 FQGNSA. The CDR3 loop is CASSLVRNNV.

This clonotype was seen only a few times. The chain joins TRBV20-1 to TRBJ1-3, with unresolved D. CDR3 length: 13 residues. With 3 bases removed from V and 0 bases from J, the gap between germline ends came to 6 bases. Germline lookup yields CDR1 DFQATT and CDR2 SNEGSKA (reference sequence). CDR3 residues: CSASTPSGNTIYF. DNA of the CDR3: TGCAGTGCTAGCACTCCCTCTGGAAACACCATATATTTT.

This clonotype was observed at least ten times. The rearrangement links TRBV7-8 to TRBJ2-7; D remains ambiguous. Germline-derived CDR1 and CDR2 are SGHVS and FQNEAQ. Trimming removed 1 base from V and 4 bases from J, with 8 bases in between. This CDR3 region has 13 residues. CDR3 region: CASSLVSGYEQYF. The CDR3, as DNA: TGTGCCAGCAGCTTAGTTTCAGGATACGAGCAGTACTTC.

With respect to this clonotype: A single base separates this from a much larger clone, so it may be a read error. The V and J genes are TRBV7-2 and TRBJ2-1; no clear D gene. The germline gives CDR1 SGHTA, CDR2 FQGNSA. The CDR3 extends over 13 amino acids. Trimming left V 4 bases short and J 5 bases short, with 9 bases between. CDR3 nucleotide sequence: TGTGCCAGCAGCTCCTCCCGCGACAATGAGCAGTTCTTC. It specifies CASSSSRDNEQFF. The full variable domain, in which reference TRBV7-2 and TRBJ2-1 provide the parts outside the CDR3, is GAGVSQSPSNKVTEKGKDVELRCDPISGHTALYWYRQSLGQGLEFLIYFQGNSAPDKSGLPSDRFSAERTGGSVSTLTIQRTQQEDSAVYLCASSSSRDNEQFFGPGTRLTVL.

This clonotype was seen at least ten times. The chain combines TRBV7-6 with TRBJ2-7, with 11 bases that match TRBD1. The germline CDR1 and CDR2 sequences are SGHVS and FNYEAQ. The junction had 3 bases not matched to a gene; V was cut back by 3 bases and J by 5 bases. The CDR3 contains 14 residues. In nucleotides, the CDR3 is TGTGCCAGCAGCTTGGGACAGGGGGGAAACGAGCAGTACTTC. It encodes CASSLGQGGNEQYF.

Ten or more counts support this clonotype. This sequence joins TRBV18 and TRBJ2-5; D remains unclear. The CDR3 runs 13 residues. CDR1 KGHSH and CDR2 LQKENI come from the germline V gene. The V gene lost 3 bases and the J gene lost 5 bases, with 10 bases spanning the gap. CDR3 region: CASSPGLWETQYF. DNA for the CDR3: TGTGCCAGCTCACCTGGCCTGTGGGAGACCCAGTACTTC.

This clonotype was counted many times. The chain recombines TRBV7-2 with TRBJ2-1; 9 bases are a match to TRBD2. Germline V CDR1 and CDR2: SGHTA, FQGNSA. The CDR3 spans 13 residues. V was clipped by 6 bases and J by 9 bases; unmatched bases: 6. In DNA form, the CDR3 reads TGTGCCAGCAGTAGCGGGAGAGGGGCTGAGCAGTTCTTC. Protein: CASSSGRGAEQFF.

The chain links TRBV20-1 to TRBJ1-1, with TRBD1 identical over 12 bases. The trim removed 0 bases at V and 5 bases at J, leaving 7 bases unmatched. CDR1 is DFQATT and CDR2 is SNEGSKA in the germline V gene (reference sequence). The CDR3 consists of 16 residues. The DNA for the CDR3 is TGCAGTGCTAGAGATCGGGACAGGGGGCGCAGGACTGAAGCTTTCTTT. It translates to CSARDRDRGRRTEAFF.

J is TRBJ1-1 and V is TRBV7-6; TRBD1 might be the D (5 bases). The CDR3 consists of 14 residues. Germline CDR1 is SGHVS and CDR2 is FNYEAQ. Trimming stripped 5 bases from V and 0 bases from J, with 10 bases between. DNA of the CDR3: TGTGCCAGCAGCCCGGACACCATGAACACTGAAGCTTTCTTT. Protein product: CASSPDTMNTEAFF.

This clonotype was observed at least ten times. This rearrangement joins TRBV28 to TRBJ2-7, with a weak D call TRBD1 (5 bases). The CDR3 is 13 residues long. In germline, CDR1 is MDHEN, CDR2 SYDVKM. V was pared by 4 bases and J by 5 bases, with 12 bases between. CDR3 protein: CASSSSSGNEQYF. DNA of the CDR3: TGTGCCAGCAGTTCTTCTTCAGGGAACGAGCAGTACTTC.

This clonotype was seen a few times. The CDR3 is CASGPFGPYEQYF. CDR3 bases: TGTGCTAGTGGCCCTTTTGGCCCCTACGAGCAGTACTTC. The chain carries TRBV12-5 and TRBJ2-7; D unclear. Germline values: CDR1 LGHNT, CDR2 FRNRAP. This CDR3 comprises 13 residues. Trimming shortened V by 6 bases and J by 2 bases, and 11 bases separated the two germline ends.

This clonotype was observed many times. The CDR3 loop reads CASSQGLQASTDTQYF. The CDR3 DNA reads as TGTGCCAGCAGCCAAGGACTGCAAGCCAGCACAGATACGCAGTATTTT. The chain uses TRBV7-2 and TRBJ2-3; D might be TRBD2 (5 bases). With 5 bases removed from V and 0 bases from J, the gap between germline ends came to 15 bases. There are 16 residues in the CDR3. CDR1 SGHTA and CDR2 FQGNSA come from the germline V gene.

There are many counts of this clonotype. The rearrangement joins TRBV11-3 to TRBJ2-3, with TRBD2 matching 8 bases. The germline gives CDR1 SGHNT, CDR2 YENEEA. The V segment lost 5 bases and the J segment 5 bases; nucleotides outside the gene matches: 6. The CDR3 extends over 14 amino acids. Written as DNA, the CDR3 is TGTGCCAGCAGCCGGACTAGCCAGGGAGATACGCAGTATTTT. Encoded protein: CASSRTSQGDTQYF.

With respect to this clonotype: This may arise from a read error, as a much more abundant clone is one base away. CDR3 loop: CTSSPPPRTSGSYNEQFF. The CDR3 DNA reads TGTACCAGCAGCCCACCCCCGAGGACTAGCGGGAGTTACAATGAGCAGTTCTTC. The genes are TRBV7-6 and TRBJ2-1; TRBD2 agrees at 13 bases. CDR3 length: 18 residues. CDR1 SGHVS and CDR2 FNYEAQ come from the germline V gene.

The chain employs TRBV19 and TRBJ1-2; D is unclear. Germline loops: CDR1 LNHDA, CDR2 SQIVND (reference sequence). V shed 5 bases and J shed 4 bases, with 17 bases lying between them. The CDR3 spans 15 residues. CDR3 coding DNA: TGTGCCAGTAGTCCCAAAGGTTGGCCCCTCTATGGCTACACCTTC. Protein: CASSPKGWPLYGYTF.

CDR3 loop: CASSELPRTAWNTEAFF. As DNA, the CDR3 is TGTGCCAGCAGTGAACTCCCCCGGACAGCATGGAACACTGAAGCTTTCTTT. This chain links TRBV2 with TRBJ1-1, with D tentatively TRBD1 (6 bases). This CDR3 comprises 17 residues. V lost 2 bases and J 1 base, leaving 17 bases between the germline ends. Germline V gene sequence: CDR1 SNHLY, CDR2 FYNNEI.